A selection of T cell receptor beta chains follows, all from one sample in a study of T cell changes during pregnancy in multiple sclerosis. The assay was immunoSEQ multiplex PCR, and TCRdb's table has in-frame clones only and misses some. The sample gives roughly 110,000 clones, approximately 90% of which show up once; around 1.5% is in the top ten. The input for sequencing was peripheral blood, taken after pregnancy. The receptors derive from a female donor with multiple sclerosis, enrolled in a pregnancy study. Both conserved end residues are part of each CDR3. The D gene is left open where the match is weak. Only some rows state a clone size, as once, few, many or a class for expanded clones.

clone size	V gene	D gene	J gene	CDR3 DNA	CDR3 protein
-	TRBV4-1	-	TRBJ1-5	TGCGCCAGCAGCCAAGTCCAGGGAAGTCAGCCCCAGCATTTT	CASSQVQGSQPQHF
-	TRBV30	-	TRBJ1-2	TGTGCCTGGAGTGTTAGATTTAACTATGGCTACACCTTC	CAWSVRFNYGYTF
-	TRBV6-5	TRBD1	TRBJ2-5	TGTGCCAGCAGTTACGCCGTACAGGGGGCCGGAGAGACCCAGTACTTC	CASSYAVQGAGETQYF
-	TRBV30	TRBD1	TRBJ1-4	TGTGCCTGGAGGCCGGACAGGGTGAATGAAAAACTGTTTTTT	CAWRPDRVNEKLFF
-	TRBV7-6	TRBD2	TRBJ2-1	TGTGCCAGCAGCTTAGCAGTCCTCAGTGGGCTAGCGGGAGCCAGGGGTGAGCAGTTCTTC	CASSLAVLSGLAGARGEQFF
-	TRBV7-2	TRBD1	TRBJ2-4	TGTGCCAGCAGCTTTGGGGGACAGGGCGATGACATTCAGTACTTC	CASSFGGQGDDIQYF
once	TRBV19	TRBD2	TRBJ2-1	TGTGCCAGTACCTCGGGACTAGCGGGTAGAGATGAGCAGTTCTTC	CASTSGLAGRDEQFF
-	TRBV9	TRBD1	TRBJ1-1	TGTGCCAGCAGCTTCGGGACAGCGAACACTGAAGCTTTCTTT	CASSFGTANTEAFF
-	TRBV5-1	-	TRBJ2-2	TGCGCCAGCAGCTCGCGGGATCCCACCGGGGAGCTGTTTTTT	CASSSRDPTGELFF
-	TRBV7-9	-	TRBJ2-1	TGTGCCAGCAGCCCATACCGATTTAGCAGGGGTTCCTACAATGAGCAGTTCTTC	CASSPYRFSRGSYNEQFF
once	TRBV5-1	TRBD1	TRBJ2-5	TGCGCCAGCAGCTTGGCAGGGACAGGGGCGCAAGAGACCCAGTACTTC	CASSLAGTGAQETQYF
-	TRBV2	TRBD2	TRBJ2-7	TGTGCCAGCCGGAACCCAGCGGGAGCTTTCGGCGAGCAGTACTTC	CASRNPAGAFGEQYF
-	TRBV18	-	TRBJ2-7	TGTGCCAGCTCACCACCGCACGGCTACGAGCAGTACTTC	CASSPPHGYEQYF
-	TRBV25-1	-	TRBJ2-3	TGTGCCAGCAGTGGGACAGAGCATACAGGTGGAGATACGCAGTATTTT	CASSGTEHTGGDTQYF
-	TRBV30	TRBD2	TRBJ2-7	TGTGCCTGGGCAAGCGGGGCTCCCTACGAGCAGTACTTC	CAWASGAPYEQYF
once	TRBV7-9	TRBD2	TRBJ2-2	TGTGCCAGCAGCTTAGGGACTAGCGCCGGGGAGCTGTTTTTT	CASSLGTSAGELFF
-	TRBV30	-	TRBJ1-1	TGTGCCTGGAGCCAATTGTCGAACACTGAAGCTTTCTTT	CAWSQLSNTEAFF
-	TRBV9	TRBD2	TRBJ2-2	TGTGCCAGCAGCGTTGCTGACGGGGGGGCAGGCACCGGGGAGCTGTTTTTT	CASSVADGGAGTGELFF
-	TRBV5-1	-	TRBJ2-5	TGCGCCAGCAGCTCAAACAATTGGGAGACCCAGTACTTC	CASSSNNWETQYF
few	TRBV18	TRBD1	TRBJ1-6	TGTGCCAGCTCACTCCGGGACAGTCTCAATTCACCCCTCCACTTT	CASSLRDSLNSPLHF
-	TRBV29-1	TRBD2	TRBJ2-1	TGCAGCTCAAGACTAGCGGGAGCCCGATACAATGAGCAGTTCTTC	CSSRLAGARYNEQFF
-	TRBV29-1	TRBD2	TRBJ2-2	TGCAGCGTTGAAGATCGAAGGGGAGGGACCGGGGAGCTGTTTTTT	CSVEDRRGGTGELFF
-	TRBV9	-	TRBJ1-6	TGTGCCAGCAGCGTGGGGGGTGGTCGTTCACCCCTCCACTTT	CASSVGGGRSPLHF
once	TRBV9	TRBD2	TRBJ2-2	TGTGCCAGCAGCTCTCCCCGGGCTAGCGGGAACACCGGGGAGCTGTTTTTT	CASSSPRASGNTGELFF
-	TRBV7-9	TRBD1	TRBJ2-7	TGTGCCAGCAGCCCGCCCGGACAGGATCCCTACGAGCAGTACTTC	CASSPPGQDPYEQYF
-	TRBV7-9	TRBD1	TRBJ2-5	TGTGCCAGCAGCACCCAACAGGGGAGAGGGCAAGAGACCCAGTACTTC	CASSTQQGRGQETQYF